This paragraph reports one T cell receptor (beta chain). V was cut by 0 bases and J by 1 base, with 18 bases left in between. CDR3 length equals 18 residues. CDR1 is LNHNV and CDR2 is YYDKDF in the germline V gene (reference sequence). The sample originates from a study of T cells in Graves' hyperthyroidism and ophthalmopathy. The TCR beta CDR3 regions underwent amplification using RNA transcripts as the source. RT-PCR in the first round (using the HTBI primer set) targeted the TCR CDR3. TCRdb called the multiplex PCR reads again in MiXCR, with one record for every CDR3 protein. This table has about 720,000 distinct CDR3 sequences, roughly 15% appearing once.

Source material: blood. The gene calls are TRBV15 and TRBJ1-1, with a possible D match to TRBD1 (6 bases). The clonotype was recovered from a man aged 18-30 years with Graves' hyperthyroidism. The CDR3 DNA is TGTGCCACCAGCAGAGAGATGGGTCGTCGGGGGCAGAACACTGAAGCTTTCTTT. It translates to CATSREMGRRGQNTEAFF.